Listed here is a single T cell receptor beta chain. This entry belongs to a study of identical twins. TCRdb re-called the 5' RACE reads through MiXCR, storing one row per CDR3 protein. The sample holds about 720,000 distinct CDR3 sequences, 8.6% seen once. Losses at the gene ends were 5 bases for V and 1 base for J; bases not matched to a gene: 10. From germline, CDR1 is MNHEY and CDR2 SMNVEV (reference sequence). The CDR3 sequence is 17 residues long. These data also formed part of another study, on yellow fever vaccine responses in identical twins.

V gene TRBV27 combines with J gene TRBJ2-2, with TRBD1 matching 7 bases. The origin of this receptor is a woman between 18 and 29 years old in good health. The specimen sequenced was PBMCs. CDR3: CASSRRVGTVNTGELFF. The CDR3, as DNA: TGTGCCAGCAGTCGAAGGGTGGGGACAGTGAACACCGGGGAGCTGTTTTTT.